These 18 T cell receptor beta chains were all obtained from the same sample, sequenced in a study of T cell responses to AZD1222 COVID-19 vaccine. The protocol was immunoSEQ multiplex PCR, while the TCRdb copy is restricted to in-frame clones and leaves out a portion. The profile shows fewer than 200,000 clones, 70% to 90% of them singletons. Sequenced material: peripheral blood, taken 28 days after the second dose of the MenACWY control vaccine. These receptors were collected from an adult who received the MenACWY meningococcal vaccine as a control.

This clone has only one observation. The chain has TRBV7-2 and TRBJ2-2; maybe TRBD1 (5 bases). CDR3 size: 16 residues. Germline CDR1 SGHTA, CDR2 FQGNSA. The V gene lost 1 base and the J gene lost 0 bases, with 9 bases spanning the gap. As DNA, the CDR3 is TGTGCCAGCAGCTTAGGTGGGGCAACGAACACCGGGGAGCTGTTTTTT. This translates into CASSLGGATNTGELFF.

The chain uses TRBV5-6 and TRBJ2-1; TRBD2 aligns across 7 bases. This CDR3 contains 16 residues. Germline loops: CDR1 SGHDT, CDR2 YYEEEE. Trimming at V came to 1 base and at J to 0 bases, leaving 4 bases not matched to a gene. The CDR3 is CASSLQTGGSYNEQFF. DNA of the CDR3: TGTGCCAGCAGCTTGCAAACGGGGGGCTCCTACAATGAGCAGTTCTTC.

V gene TRBV25-1 combines with J gene TRBJ2-3; D may be TRBD1 or TRBD2 (5 bases each). This CDR3 has 15 residues. Trimming stripped 4 bases from V and 5 bases from J, with 16 bases between. Germline lookup yields CDR1 MGHDK and CDR2 SYGVNS. CDR3: CASSARQGVEDTQYF. In nucleotides, the CDR3 is TGTGCCAGCAGTGCACGTCAGGGAGTTGAAGATACGCAGTATTTT.

The CDR3 reads CASSSPDRGYGYTF. The CDR3 DNA follows: TGTGCCAGCAGTTCCCCTGACAGGGGTTATGGCTACACCTTC. The chain employs TRBV28 and TRBJ1-2, with 8 bases lining up with TRBD1. From germline, CDR1 is MDHEN and CDR2 SYDVKM. CDR3 size: 14 residues. Unmatched junction bases numbered 6, after V lost 4 bases and J lost 5 bases.

The chain joins TRBV14 to TRBJ2-7; D call uncertain. CDR3 size: 12 residues. The V gene lost 5 bases and the J gene lost 2 bases, with 7 bases spanning the gap. CDR1 SGHDN and CDR2 FVKESK come from the germline V gene. The CDR3 coding sequence is TGTGCCAGCAGCGCCCAAGCCTACGAGCAGTACTTC. This codes for CASSAQAYEQYF.

This chain links TRBV10-3 with TRBJ1-5; D is possibly TRBD1 (5 bases). CDR3 length: 14 residues. Trimming took off 10 bases at V and 9 bases at J, with 22 bases between the two ends. CDR1 ENHRY and CDR2 SYGVKD come from the germline V gene. CDR3 sequence (DNA): TGTGCCAGCAATACCGGGACGGCATCGGGGCCCCAGCATTTT. As protein: CASNTGTASGPQHF.

The chain combines TRBV7-2 with TRBJ1-2; D is ambiguous. Germline V gene lookup returns CDR1 SGHTA and CDR2 FQGNSA. Trimming pared 0 bases from V and 7 bases from J, leaving 9 bases between. The CDR3 is 13 residues long. The CDR3 is CASSLARVGGYTF. The CDR3 region has the DNA TGTGCCAGCAGCTTAGCGCGGGTGGGTGGCTACACCTTC. The whole variable domain, filled in from reference TRBV7-2 and TRBJ1-2, reads GAGVSQSPSNKVTEKGKDVELRCDPISGHTALYWYRQSLGQGLEFLIYFQGNSAPDKSGLPSDRFSAERTGGSVSTLTIQRTQQEDSAVYLCASSLARVGGYTFGSGTRLTVV.

The table lists this clone with a count of one. The chain employs TRBV5-8 and TRBJ2-7; D might be TRBD1 (6 bases). V was trimmed by 4 bases and J by 3 bases, leaving 14 bases between them. Germline CDR1 is SGHTS and CDR2 is YDEGEE. This CDR3 has 14 residues. CDR3 DNA sequence: TGTGCCAGCAGCCCTCAGGGCAGGGGCTACGAGCAGTACTTC. Amino acids: CASSPQGRGYEQYF.

The genes are TRBV6-5 and TRBJ1-1; D perhaps matches TRBD1 (6 bases). Germline values: CDR1 MNHEY, CDR2 SVGAGI. Trimming removed 5 bases at V and 4 bases at J, with 14 bases between. CDR3 size: 14 residues. The CDR3 here is CASSPRIGGTEAFF. The CDR3 DNA reads TGTGCCAGCAGTCCCCGGATAGGGGGCACTGAAGCTTTCTTT.

This clone was found a few times. V gene TRBV4-1 combines with J gene TRBJ2-3; D remains unclear. The germline V and J ends were trimmed by 0 bases and 1 base, with 17 bases remaining between them. This CDR3 has 18 amino acids. The V gene's germline CDR1 is MGHRA and CDR2 YSYEKL. CDR3 in DNA: TGCGCCAGCAGCCAAGATCAGAACTGGAAGCATCGCACAGATACGCAGTATTTT. Translation: CASSQDQNWKHRTDTQYF.

This rearrangement joins TRBV27 to TRBJ1-2, with 8 nucleotides matching TRBD1. CDR1 is MNHEY and CDR2 is SMNVEV in the germline V gene (reference sequence). The CDR3 totals 16 residues. Trimming removed 2 bases from V and 8 bases from J; junction bases left unmatched: 13. CDR3 nucleotides: TGTGCCAGCAGTTTAGCAGGGGGCTCCCTCCCAGGGGGCTACACCTTC. It codes for CASSLAGGSLPGGYTF.

V gene TRBV19 combines with J gene TRBJ1-4, with a weak D call TRBD1 (5 bases). This CDR3 contains 15 residues. Trimming stripped 3 bases from V and 6 bases from J, with 14 bases between. Per the germline V gene, CDR1 is LNHDA and CDR2 is SQIVND (reference sequence). CDR3 nucleotides: TGTGCCAGTAGTATCACCGGAATGGGGGATGAAAAACTGTTTTTT. As protein: CASSITGMGDEKLFF.

The genes are TRBV25-1 and TRBJ2-1; 7 nucleotides align to TRBD2. V trimming: 6 bases; J trimming: 4 bases; junction bases outside the gene matches: 0. The CDR3 covers 12 residues. Germline CDR1 reads MGHDK; CDR2 reads SYGVNS. CDR3 sequence (DNA): TGTGCCAGCAGGCGGGGGTACAATGAGCAGTTCTTC. Translating gives CASRRGYNEQFF. Full variable domain (rest looked up from reference TRBV25-1 and TRBJ2-1): EADIYQTPRYLVIGTGKKITLECSQTMGHDKMYWYQQDPGMELHLIHYSYGVNSTEKGDLSSESTVSRIRTEHFPLTLESARPSHTSQYLCASRRGYNEQFFGPGTRLTVL.

The rearrangement uses TRBV28 and TRBJ2-7, with D possibly TRBD2 on 5 matching bases. CDR3 length: 14 amino acids. The germline V and J ends were trimmed by 5 bases and 4 bases, with 15 bases remaining between them. Germline CDR1 is MDHEN and CDR2 is SYDVKM. In DNA form, the CDR3 reads TGTGCCAGCAGTAGCTCCCGGGGTGATTACGAGCAGTACTTC. The encoded protein is CASSSSRGDYEQYF.

J is TRBJ2-2 and V is TRBV11-1, with 8 bases identical to TRBD1. Germline V CDR1 and CDR2: SGHAT, FQDESV (reference sequence). The CDR3 runs 15 residues. Trimming removed 3 bases from V and 6 bases from J; junction bases left unmatched: 6. The chain's CDR3 is CASSFLQGVPGELFF. The CDR3 nucleotides read TGTGCCAGCAGCTTCTTACAGGGGGTACCCGGGGAGCTGTTTTTT.

With regard to this clone: The same CDR3 also results from other DNA sequences found in this sample. The genes are TRBV18 and TRBJ2-3; no firm D call. In germline, CDR1 is KGHSH, CDR2 LQKENI. With 1 base removed from V and 0 bases from J, the gap between germline ends came to 5 bases. This CDR3 has 14 amino acids. The CDR3 bases are TGTGCCAGCTCACCACTGGAAAGCACAGATACGCAGTATTTT. Translated, it gives CASSPLESTDTQYF.

This clone was seen a few times. As DNA, the CDR3 is TGTGCCAGCAGCGAGCCCCGGGACTCGAACAATGAGCAGTTCTTC. It encodes CASSEPRDSNNEQFF. This sequence joins TRBV9 and TRBJ2-1; possibly TRBD2 for D (6 bases). The CDR3 extends over 15 amino acids. Germline assignment: CDR1 SGDLS and CDR2 YYNGEE. V dropped 3 bases and J dropped 5 bases, with 15 bases sitting between them.

The chain couples TRBV5-6 to TRBJ1-2, with a tentative D call TRBD1 (5 bases). Trimming removed 1 base from V and 7 bases from J, with 8 bases in between. The CDR3 is 12 residues long. CDR1 is SGHDT and CDR2 is YYEEEE in the germline V gene. CDR3 in DNA: TGTGCCAGCAGCTTGTCAGGGACTGGCTACACCTTC. Its protein product is CASSLSGTGYTF.